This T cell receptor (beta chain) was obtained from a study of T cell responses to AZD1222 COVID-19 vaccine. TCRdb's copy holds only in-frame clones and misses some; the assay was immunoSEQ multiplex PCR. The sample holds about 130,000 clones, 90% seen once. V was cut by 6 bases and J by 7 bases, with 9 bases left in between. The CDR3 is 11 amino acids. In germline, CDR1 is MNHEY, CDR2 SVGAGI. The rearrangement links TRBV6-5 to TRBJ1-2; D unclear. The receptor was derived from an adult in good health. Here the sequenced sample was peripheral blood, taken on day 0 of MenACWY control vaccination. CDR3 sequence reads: CASRNSLGYTF. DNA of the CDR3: TGTGCCAGCAGAAACAGCCTTGGCTACACCTTC.